The rows below give T cell receptor beta chains drawn from one sample of a study of T cell responses to AZD1222 COVID-19 vaccine. The table came from immunoSEQ multiplex PCR; TCRdb's copy has only in-frame clones and leaves some out. The data contain around 150,000 clones, roughly 94% of them singletons. The sample was peripheral blood, taken 28 days after the second AZD1222 dose. All receptors come from an adult who received the AZD1222 COVID-19 vaccine. Each CDR3 is given without its conserved first and last residue.

J gene	V gene	CDR3 length	CDR3 protein
TRBJ1-1	TRBV5-4	12	ASSPGPPNTEAF
TRBJ1-1	TRBV30	11	AWSVAGFTEAF
TRBJ2-1	TRBV2	12	ASSEQGAGDEQF
TRBJ1-1	TRBV18	13	ASSLGEGIIPEAF
TRBJ1-1	TRBV6-5	12	ASSYGGTVTEAF
TRBJ2-3	TRBV29-1	10	SVENSQDTQY
TRBJ2-7	TRBV10-3	11	AISGQGTYEQY
TRBJ1-4	TRBV15	12	ATNPVEGGEKLF
TRBJ2-3	TRBV3-1/TRBV3-2	17	ASSQVGALQGVLLDTQY
TRBJ2-1	TRBV20-1	9	SARTYNEQF
TRBJ1-5	TRBV27	13	ASSLGSGSPQPQH
TRBJ1-1	TRBV5-4	12	ASSLGGTGVEAF
TRBJ2-1	TRBV6-1	12	ASSEEASYNEQF
TRBJ2-1	TRBV5-1	20	ASSPRVPGRIAGGPDYNEQF
TRBJ1-5	TRBV5-8	14	ASSLPGTTSNQPQH
TRBJ2-6	TRBV10-1	10	ASSEPQGVLT
TRBJ1-4	TRBV25-1	11	ASTPRMGEKLF
TRBJ1-5	TRBV19	14	ASSIREETGDQPQH
TRBJ1-4	TRBV9	14	ASSVVDLQGGEKLF
TRBJ1-1	TRBV10-1	12	ASSPIGHNTEAF
TRBJ1-2	TRBV29-1	12	SATGGYTNYGYT
TRBJ1-1	TRBV15	10	ATSRSGSEAF
TRBJ2-1	TRBV2	14	ASSEAAGLPKNEQF
TRBJ1-1	TRBV18	11	ASSLQANTEAF
TRBJ1-5	TRBV6-5	12	ASRGSYSNQPQH
TRBJ1-6	TRBV6-5	11	ASGQPYNSPLH
TRBJ1-2	TRBV19	12	ASGPGHTNYGYT
TRBJ1-3	TRBV4-1	14	ASSRSGGPSGNTIY
TRBJ2-5	TRBV27	12	ASSLSNYQETQY
TRBJ1-1	TRBV6-5	11	ASSRTNKAEAF
TRBJ2-7	TRBV3-1/TRBV3-2	13	ASSQEGGRTYEQY
TRBJ1-2	TRBV4-2	14	ASSQDPGRSFYGYT
TRBJ1-2	TRBV5-4	14	ASSLAKGQGAIGYT
TRBJ2-5	TRBV2	12	ASSTGTSPETQY
TRBJ2-2	TRBV9	13	ASSARQGATGELF
TRBJ2-1	TRBV7-2	14	ASSPSGTGLYNEQF
TRBJ2-7	TRBV30	10	AWNFGPYEQY
TRBJ1-2	TRBV19	12	ASTPWGAYYGYT
TRBJ2-7	TRBV7-9	11	ASSPWDGYEQY
TRBJ2-3	TRBV7-2	13	ASSPRTRVPDTQY
TRBJ1-1	TRBV7-8	12	ASSLLGGNTEAF
TRBJ1-2	TRBV30	11	AWSVQLNYGYT
TRBJ2-3	TRBV3-1/TRBV3-2	13	ASSLSSGRTDTQY
TRBJ1-2	TRBV12-3/TRBV12-4	9	ASSLGGGYT
TRBJ1-1	TRBV27	13	ASSLLPGQDTEAF
TRBJ1-2	TRBV7-9	11	ASSFQGADGYT
TRBJ2-1	TRBV12-3/TRBV12-4	9	ASSLVDEQF
TRBJ1-5	TRBV6-5	12	ASSPVRVNQPQH
TRBJ2-7	TRBV5-5	12	ASSTGGSPYEQY
TRBJ1-2	TRBV6-1	18	ASSEATIAGRTHRDYGYT
TRBJ1-6	TRBV5-1	13	ASSLFGFANSPLH
TRBJ2-5	TRBV5-5	12	ASSLVPRRETQY
TRBJ2-5	TRBV5-4	15	ASSLGDRDRVRETQY
TRBJ1-2	TRBV18	13	ASSPSWDQNYGYT
TRBJ2-5	TRBV10-3	11	AIQEGGAETQY
TRBJ1-1	TRBV20-1	9	SAGTGGNAF